The present T cell receptor beta chain was sequenced within a study of a mutant IDH1 vaccine in newly diagnosed glioma. Across the whole study: Sex distribution of treated patients was approximately 62% male and 37.5% female; mean age was 40.4 years. The earlier regimen, radiotherapy, temozolomide, or both, was most often both. Notes on the study in general: A vaccine-induced immune response developed in approximately 94% of the patients. No link was apparently found between pseudoprogression and changes in top peripheral T cell clonotypes.

On this clone: Its antigen remains unidentified.

Sequenced by immunoSEQ multiplex PCR; TCRdb stores in-frame clones only, minus some. Found here are about 88,000 clones, 82% of them singletons; the top ten hold around 5.2%. Indicated time point: baseline, week 1 (first vaccination visit). Documented treatment: pre-vaccination baseline after standard-of-care therapy. J was trimmed by 3 bases and V by 6 bases; bases with no gene match: 0. CDR3 length: 15 residues. CDR1 and CDR2 from the germline V gene are WSHSY and SAAADI. The chain links TRBV10-2 to TRBJ2-2; 14 bases agree with TRBD2. Sequenced here: PBMCs, sampled from a glioma patient treated with radiotherapy, temozolomide or both. This receptor was taken from a middle-aged man with glioma. Some clones in this sample may be carry-over from other donors' samples. The CDR3 sequence: CASRTSGGDTGELFF. The CDR3 bases are TGCGCCAGCAGGACTAGCGGGGGGGACACCGGGGAGCTGTTTTTT.